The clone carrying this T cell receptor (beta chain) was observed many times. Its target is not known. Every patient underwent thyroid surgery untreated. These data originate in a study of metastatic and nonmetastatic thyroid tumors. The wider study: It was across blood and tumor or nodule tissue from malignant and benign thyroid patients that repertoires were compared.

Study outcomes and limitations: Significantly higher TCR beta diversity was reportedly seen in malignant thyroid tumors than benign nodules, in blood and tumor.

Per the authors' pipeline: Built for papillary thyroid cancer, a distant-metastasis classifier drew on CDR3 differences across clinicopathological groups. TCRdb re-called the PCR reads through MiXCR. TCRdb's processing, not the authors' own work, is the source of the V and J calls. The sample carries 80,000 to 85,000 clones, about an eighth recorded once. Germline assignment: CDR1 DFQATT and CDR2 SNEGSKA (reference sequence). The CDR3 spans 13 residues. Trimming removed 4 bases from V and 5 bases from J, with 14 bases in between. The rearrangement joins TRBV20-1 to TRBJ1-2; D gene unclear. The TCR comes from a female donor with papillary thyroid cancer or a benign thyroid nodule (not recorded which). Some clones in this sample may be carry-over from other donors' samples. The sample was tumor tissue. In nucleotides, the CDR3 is TGCAGTGCTACTCCGCTTCAGGCTTATGGCTACACCTTC. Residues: CSATPLQAYGYTF.